This T cell receptor (beta chain) was obtained from a study of cytomegalovirus exposure and HLA in healthy donors. Study observations and caveats: The authors enumerated some 170 TCR beta chains as linked to cytomegalovirus.

With regard to this clone: Antigen unknown.

Both 60 Vbeta primers and 13 Jbeta primers went into the PCR. Assay used: immunoSEQ multiplex PCR; TCRdb lists only in-frame clones, some missing. The sample holds approximately 81,000 clones; around 70% are singletons and the top ten take over 7.5%. Germline V lookup: CDR1 MNHEY, CDR2 SMNVEV (reference sequence). The CDR3 consists of 15 residues. The V gene end was trimmed by 6 bases and the J gene end by 8 bases; junction bases not matched to a gene: 12. The chain recombines TRBV27 with TRBJ2-1; 8 bases match TRBD2. The sample consisted of PBMCs. The receptor's source is a man aged 35 to 55 in good health and CMV-seropositive. The chain's CDR3 is CASSRTSGPLDEQFF. The CDR3 DNA reads as TGTGCCAGCAGCCGAACTAGCGGTCCCTTGGATGAGCAGTTCTTC.